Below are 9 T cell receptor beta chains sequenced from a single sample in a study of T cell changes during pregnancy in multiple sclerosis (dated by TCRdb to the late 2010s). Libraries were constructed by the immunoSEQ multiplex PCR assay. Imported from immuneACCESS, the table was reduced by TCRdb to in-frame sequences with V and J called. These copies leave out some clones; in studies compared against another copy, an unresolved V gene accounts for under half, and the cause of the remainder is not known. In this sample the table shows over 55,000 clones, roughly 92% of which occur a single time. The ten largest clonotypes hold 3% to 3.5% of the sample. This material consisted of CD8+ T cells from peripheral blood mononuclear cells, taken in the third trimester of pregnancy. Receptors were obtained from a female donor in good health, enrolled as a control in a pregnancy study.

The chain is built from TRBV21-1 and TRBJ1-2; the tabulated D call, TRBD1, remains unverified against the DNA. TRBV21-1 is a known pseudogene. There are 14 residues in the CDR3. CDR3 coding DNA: TGTCCACGGGTATCGGCGCCAGGGGGGAATGGCTACACCTTC. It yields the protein CPRVSAPGGNGYTF.

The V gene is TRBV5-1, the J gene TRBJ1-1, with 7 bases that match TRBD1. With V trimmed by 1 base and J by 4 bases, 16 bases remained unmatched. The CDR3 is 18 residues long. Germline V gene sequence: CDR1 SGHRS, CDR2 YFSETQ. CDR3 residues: CASSLSEDRAPEGTEAFF. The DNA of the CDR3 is TGCGCCAGCAGCTTGTCCGAAGACAGGGCCCCTGAGGGCACTGAAGCTTTCTTT. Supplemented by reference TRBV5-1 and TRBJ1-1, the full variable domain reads KAGVTQTPRYLIKTRGQQVTLSCSPISGHRSVSWYQQTPGQGLQFLFEYFSETQRNKGNFPGRFSGRQFSNSRSEMNVSTLELGDSALYLCASSLSEDRAPEGTEAFFGQGTRLTVV.

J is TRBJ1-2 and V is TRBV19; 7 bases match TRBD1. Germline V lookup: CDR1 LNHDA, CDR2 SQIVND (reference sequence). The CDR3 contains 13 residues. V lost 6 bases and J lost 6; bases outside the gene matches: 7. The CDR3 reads CASRGQKANGYTF. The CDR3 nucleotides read TGTGCCAGTAGGGGACAGAAAGCGAATGGCTACACCTTC.

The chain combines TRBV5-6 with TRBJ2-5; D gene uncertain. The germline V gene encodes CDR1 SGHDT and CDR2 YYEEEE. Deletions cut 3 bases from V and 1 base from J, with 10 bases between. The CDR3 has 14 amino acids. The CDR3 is CASSSRRIQETQYF. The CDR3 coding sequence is TGTGCCAGCAGCTCGCGCAGGATCCAAGAGACCCAGTACTTC.

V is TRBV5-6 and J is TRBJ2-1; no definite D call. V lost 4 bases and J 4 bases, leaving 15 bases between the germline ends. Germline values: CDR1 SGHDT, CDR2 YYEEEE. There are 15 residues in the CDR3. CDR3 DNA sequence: TGTGCCAGCAGCGCCGACACGACGTATTACAATGAGCAGTTCTTC. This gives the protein CASSADTTYYNEQFF.

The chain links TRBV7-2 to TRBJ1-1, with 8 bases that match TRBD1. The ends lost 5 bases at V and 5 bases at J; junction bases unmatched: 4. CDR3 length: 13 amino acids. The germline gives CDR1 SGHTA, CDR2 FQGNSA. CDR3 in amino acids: CASSPGGQTEAFF. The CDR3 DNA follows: TGTGCCAGCAGCCCAGGGGGCCAAACTGAAGCTTTCTTT.

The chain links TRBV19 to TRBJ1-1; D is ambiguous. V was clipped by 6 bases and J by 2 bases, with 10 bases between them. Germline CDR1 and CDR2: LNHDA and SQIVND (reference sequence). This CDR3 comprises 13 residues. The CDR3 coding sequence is TGTGCCAGTAGATCCGACACTAACACTGAAGCTTTCTTT. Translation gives CASRSDTNTEAFF.

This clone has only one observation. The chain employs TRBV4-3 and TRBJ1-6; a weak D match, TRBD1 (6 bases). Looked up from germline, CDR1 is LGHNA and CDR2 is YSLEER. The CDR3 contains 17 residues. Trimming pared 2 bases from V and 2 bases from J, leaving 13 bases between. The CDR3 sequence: CASSQLTGQPYNSPLHF. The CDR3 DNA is TGCGCCAGCAGCCAACTAACCGGACAGCCCTATAATTCACCCCTCCACTTT.

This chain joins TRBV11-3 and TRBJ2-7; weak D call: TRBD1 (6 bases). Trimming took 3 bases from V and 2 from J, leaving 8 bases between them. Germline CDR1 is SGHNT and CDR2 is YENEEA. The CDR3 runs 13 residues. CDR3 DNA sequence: TGTGCCAGCAGCTTTCGACAGGCCTACGAGCAGTACTTC. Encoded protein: CASSFRQAYEQYF.